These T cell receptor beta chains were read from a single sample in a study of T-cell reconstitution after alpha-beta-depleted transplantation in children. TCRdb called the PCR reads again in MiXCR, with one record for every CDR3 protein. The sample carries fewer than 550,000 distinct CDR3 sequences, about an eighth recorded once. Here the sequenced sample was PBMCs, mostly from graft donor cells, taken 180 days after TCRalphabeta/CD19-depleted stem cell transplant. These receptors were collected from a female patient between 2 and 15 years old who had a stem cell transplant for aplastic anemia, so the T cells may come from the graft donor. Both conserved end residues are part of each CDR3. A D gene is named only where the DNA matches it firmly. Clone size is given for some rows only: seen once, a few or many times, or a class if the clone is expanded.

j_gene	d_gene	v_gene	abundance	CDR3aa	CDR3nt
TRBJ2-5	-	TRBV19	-	CASSMGRETQYF	TGTGCCAGTAGTATGGGACGAGAGACCCAGTACTTC
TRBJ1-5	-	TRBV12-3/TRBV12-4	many	CASSLGQPQHF	TGTGCCAGCAGCTTGGGTCAGCCCCAGCATTTT
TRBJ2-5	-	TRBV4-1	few	CASSQEVQGWIMVQETQYF	TGCGCCAGCAGCCAAGAAGTCCAGGGGTGGATCATGGTCCAAGAGACCCAGTACTTC
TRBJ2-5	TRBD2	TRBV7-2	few	CASSSTSGTGETQYF	TGTGCCAGCAGCTCGACTAGCGGCACAGGGGAGACCCAGTACTTC
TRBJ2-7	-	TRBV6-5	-	CASSYRVGWGTSGEQYF	TGTGCCAGCAGTTACCGGGTGGGTTGGGGGACGTCGGGCGAGCAGTACTTC
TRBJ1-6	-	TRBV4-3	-	CASSQWGEGKSPLHF	TGCGCCAGCAGCCAGTGGGGGGAAGGAAAATCACCCCTCCACTTT
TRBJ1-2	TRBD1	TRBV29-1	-	CSVATGLYGYTF	TGCAGCGTCGCGACAGGGCTCTATGGCTACACCTTC
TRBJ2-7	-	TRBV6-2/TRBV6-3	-	CASGWVAEQYF	TGTGCCAGCGGGTGGGTCGCCGAGCAGTACTTC
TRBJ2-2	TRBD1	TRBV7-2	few	CASSTSGGLTGELFF	TGTGCCAGCAGCACCTCAGGGGGCTTGACCGGGGAGCTGTTTTTT
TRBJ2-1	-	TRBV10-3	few	CAISEEPREQFF	TGTGCCATCAGTGAAGAGCCACGGGAGCAGTTCTTC
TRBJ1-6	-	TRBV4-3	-	CASSLPQHLGGLTYNSPLHF	TGCGCCAGCAGCCTCCCCCAGCATCTCGGAGGGCTCACCTATAATTCACCCCTCCACTTT
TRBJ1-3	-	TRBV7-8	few	CASSAGSSGNTIYF	TGTGCCAGCAGCGCCGGGAGCTCTGGAAACACCATATATTTT
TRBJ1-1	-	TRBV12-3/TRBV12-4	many	CASSLVRRGTEAFF	TGTGCCAGCAGTTTAGTAAGGCGGGGGACTGAAGCTTTCTTT
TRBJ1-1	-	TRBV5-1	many	CASSLGGNTEAFF	TGTGCCAGCAGCTTGGGTGGAAACACTGAAGCTTTCTTT
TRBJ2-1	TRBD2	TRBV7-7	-	CAISTTSGSSNSYNEQFF	TGTGCCATCAGTACGACTAGCGGGAGTTCCAACTCCTACAATGAGCAGTTCTTC
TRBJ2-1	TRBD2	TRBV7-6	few	CASSGHSGTSGVHNEQFF	TGTGCCAGCAGCGGCCATTCCGGGACTAGCGGGGTCCACAATGAGCAGTTCTTC
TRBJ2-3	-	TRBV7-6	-	CASSLNAASTDTQYF	TGTGCCAGCAGCTTAAACGCGGCTAGCACAGATACGCAGTATTTT
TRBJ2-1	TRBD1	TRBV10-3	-	CAISDRGLLFNEQFF	TGTGCCATCAGTGACAGGGGGCTACTCTTCAATGAGCAGTTCTTC